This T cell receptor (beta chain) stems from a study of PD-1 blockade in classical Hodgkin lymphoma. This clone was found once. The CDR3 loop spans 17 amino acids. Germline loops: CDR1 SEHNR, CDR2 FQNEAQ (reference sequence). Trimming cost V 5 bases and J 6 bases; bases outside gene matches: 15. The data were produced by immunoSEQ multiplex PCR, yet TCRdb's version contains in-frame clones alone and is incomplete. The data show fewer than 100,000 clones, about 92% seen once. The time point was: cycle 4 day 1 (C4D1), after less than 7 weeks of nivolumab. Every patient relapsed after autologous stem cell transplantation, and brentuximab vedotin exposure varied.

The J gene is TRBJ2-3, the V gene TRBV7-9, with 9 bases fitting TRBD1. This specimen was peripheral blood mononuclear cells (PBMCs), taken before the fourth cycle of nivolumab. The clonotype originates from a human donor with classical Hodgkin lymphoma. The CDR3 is CASSRNSGQGRLDTQYF. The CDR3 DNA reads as TGTGCCAGCAGCCGGAATTCTGGACAGGGGCGATTGGATACGCAGTATTTT.